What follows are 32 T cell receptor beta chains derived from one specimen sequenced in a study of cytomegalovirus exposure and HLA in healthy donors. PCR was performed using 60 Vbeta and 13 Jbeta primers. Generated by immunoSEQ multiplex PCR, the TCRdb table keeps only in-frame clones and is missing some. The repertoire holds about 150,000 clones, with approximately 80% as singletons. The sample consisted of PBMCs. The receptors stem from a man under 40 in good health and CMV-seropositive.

Here the CDR3 DNA reads TGTGCCAGCAGCGCGGGGGGACTCGGAGAAGCTTTCTTT. As protein: CASSAGGLGEAFF. V and J are TRBV5-4 and TRBJ1-1, with a tentative D call TRBD1 (5 bases). CDR1 is SGHNT and CDR2 is YYREEE in the germline V gene (reference sequence). The CDR3 has 13 amino acids. The V end lost 4 bases, the J end lost 8 bases, and 15 bases lay between the germline ends.

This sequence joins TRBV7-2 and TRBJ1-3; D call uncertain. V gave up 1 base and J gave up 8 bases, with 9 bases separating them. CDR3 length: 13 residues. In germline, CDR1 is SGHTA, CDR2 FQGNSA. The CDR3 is CASSLGSRDTIYF. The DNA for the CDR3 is TGTGCCAGCAGCTTAGGATCTCGGGACACCATATATTTT.

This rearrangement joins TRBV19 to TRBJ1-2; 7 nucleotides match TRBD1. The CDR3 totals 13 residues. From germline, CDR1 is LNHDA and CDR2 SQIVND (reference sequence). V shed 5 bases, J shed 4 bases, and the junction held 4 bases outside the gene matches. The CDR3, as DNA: TGTGCCAGTAGTCCACAGGGGTTCTATGGCTACACCTTC. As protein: CASSPQGFYGYTF.

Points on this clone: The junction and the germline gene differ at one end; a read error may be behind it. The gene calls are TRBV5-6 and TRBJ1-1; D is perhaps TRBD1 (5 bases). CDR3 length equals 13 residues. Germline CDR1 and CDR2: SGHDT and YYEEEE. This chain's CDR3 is CASSLKGNTEAFF. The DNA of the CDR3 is TGTGCCAGCAGCTTAAAGGGGAACACTGAGGCTTTCTTT.

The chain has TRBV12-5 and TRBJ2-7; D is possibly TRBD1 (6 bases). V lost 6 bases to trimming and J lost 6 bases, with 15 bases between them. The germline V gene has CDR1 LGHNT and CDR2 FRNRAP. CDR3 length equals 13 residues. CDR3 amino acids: CASGSPGDREQYF. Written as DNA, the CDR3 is TGTGCTAGTGGCTCCCCAGGGGACCGCGAGCAGTACTTC.

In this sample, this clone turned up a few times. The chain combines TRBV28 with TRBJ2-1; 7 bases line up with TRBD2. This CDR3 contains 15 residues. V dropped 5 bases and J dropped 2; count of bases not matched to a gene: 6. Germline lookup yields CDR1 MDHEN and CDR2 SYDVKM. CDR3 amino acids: CASSGASGAYNEQFF. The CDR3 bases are TGTGCCAGCAGTGGGGCTAGCGGAGCCTACAATGAGCAGTTCTTC.

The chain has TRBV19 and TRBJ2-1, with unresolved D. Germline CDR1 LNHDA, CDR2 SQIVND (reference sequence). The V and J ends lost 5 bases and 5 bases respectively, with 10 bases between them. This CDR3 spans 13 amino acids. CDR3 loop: CASSPTGNNEQFF. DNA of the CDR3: TGTGCCAGTAGTCCGACGGGTAACAATGAGCAGTTCTTC.

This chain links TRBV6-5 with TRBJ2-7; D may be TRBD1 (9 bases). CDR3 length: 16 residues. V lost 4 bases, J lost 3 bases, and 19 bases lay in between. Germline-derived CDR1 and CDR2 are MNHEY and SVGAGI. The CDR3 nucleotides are TGTGCCAGCAGTTTCTCGGGAGGGACAGGGCGCTACGAGCAGTACTTC. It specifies CASSFSGGTGRYEQYF.

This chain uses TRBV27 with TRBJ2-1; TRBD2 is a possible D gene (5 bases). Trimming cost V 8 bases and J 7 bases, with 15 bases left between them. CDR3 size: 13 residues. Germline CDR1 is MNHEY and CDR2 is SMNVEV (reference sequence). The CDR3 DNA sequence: TGTGCCAGCCGGGGAAGCAGCCAGAATGAGCAGTTCTTC. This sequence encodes CASRGSSQNEQFF.

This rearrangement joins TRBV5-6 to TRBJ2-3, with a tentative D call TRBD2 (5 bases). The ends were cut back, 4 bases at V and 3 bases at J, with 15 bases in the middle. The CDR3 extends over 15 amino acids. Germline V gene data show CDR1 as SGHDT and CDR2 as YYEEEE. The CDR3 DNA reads TGTGCCAGCAGCCCCGGCCGAGGGCATACAGATACGCAGTATTTT. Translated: CASSPGRGHTDTQYF.

CDR3 amino acids: CASSLDDEGGTDTQYF. In nucleotides, the CDR3 is TGCGCCAGCAGCTTGGACGATGAGGGAGGCACAGATACGCAGTATTTT. The chain uses TRBV5-1 and TRBJ2-3; perhaps TRBD2 as D (5 bases). The CDR3 consists of 16 residues. V lost 0 bases to trimming and J lost 1 base, with 12 bases between them. Per the germline V gene, CDR1 is SGHRS and CDR2 is YFSETQ.

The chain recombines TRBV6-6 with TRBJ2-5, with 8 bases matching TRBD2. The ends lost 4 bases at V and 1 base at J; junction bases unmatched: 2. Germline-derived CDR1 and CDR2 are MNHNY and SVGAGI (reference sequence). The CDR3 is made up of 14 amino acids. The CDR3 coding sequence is TGTGCCAGCAGTTTAGCGGGGCTCCAAGAGACCCAGTACTTC. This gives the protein CASSLAGLQETQYF.

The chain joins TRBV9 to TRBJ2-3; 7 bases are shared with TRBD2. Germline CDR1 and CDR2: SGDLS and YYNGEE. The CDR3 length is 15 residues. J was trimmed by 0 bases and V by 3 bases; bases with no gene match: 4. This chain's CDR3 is CASSASGSSTDTQYF. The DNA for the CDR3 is TGTGCCAGCAGCGCTAGCGGTTCTAGCACAGATACGCAGTATTTT.

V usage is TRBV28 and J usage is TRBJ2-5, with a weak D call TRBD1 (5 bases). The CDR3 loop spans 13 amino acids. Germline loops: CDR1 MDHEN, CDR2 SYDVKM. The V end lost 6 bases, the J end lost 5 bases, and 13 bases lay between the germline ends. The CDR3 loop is CASRTGPGETQYF. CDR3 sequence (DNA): TGTGCCAGCAGAACAGGACCCGGGGAGACCCAGTACTTC.

The CDR3 loop is CAVRGGAGLFETQYF. The CDR3 coding sequence is TGTGCTGTACGCGGGGGGGCGGGTTTGTTTGAGACCCAGTACTTC. The chain is built from TRBV6-5 and TRBJ2-5, with TRBD2 matching 9 bases. Germline V gene lookup returns CDR1 MNHEY and CDR2 SVGAGI. The CDR3 sequence is 15 residues long.

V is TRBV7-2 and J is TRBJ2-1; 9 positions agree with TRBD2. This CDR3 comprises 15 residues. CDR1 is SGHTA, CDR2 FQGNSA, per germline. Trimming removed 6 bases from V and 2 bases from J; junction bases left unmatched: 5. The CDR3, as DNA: TGTGCCAGCAGTCTAGCGGGGAGAACCTACAATGAGCAGTTCTTC. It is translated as CASSLAGRTYNEQFF.

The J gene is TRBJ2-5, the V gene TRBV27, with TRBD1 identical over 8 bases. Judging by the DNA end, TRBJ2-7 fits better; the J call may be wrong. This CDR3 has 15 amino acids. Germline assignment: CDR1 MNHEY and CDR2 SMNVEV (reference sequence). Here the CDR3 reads CASSFRTGGGGEQYF. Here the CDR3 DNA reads TGTGCCAGCAGTTTTCGTACAGGGGGTGGCGGCGAGCAGTACTTC.

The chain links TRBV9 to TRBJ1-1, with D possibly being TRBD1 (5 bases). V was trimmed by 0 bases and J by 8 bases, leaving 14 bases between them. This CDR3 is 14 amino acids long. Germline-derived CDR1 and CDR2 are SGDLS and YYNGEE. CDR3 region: CASSVGPTGPEAFF. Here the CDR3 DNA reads TGTGCCAGCAGCGTAGGTCCCACAGGCCCCGAAGCTTTCTTT.

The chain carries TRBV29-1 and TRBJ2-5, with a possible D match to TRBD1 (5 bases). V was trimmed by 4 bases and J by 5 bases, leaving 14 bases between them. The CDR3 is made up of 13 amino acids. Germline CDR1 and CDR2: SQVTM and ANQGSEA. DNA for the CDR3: TGCAGCGTTGGAGGCTCAGGGTGGGAGACCCAGTACTTC. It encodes CSVGGSGWETQYF.

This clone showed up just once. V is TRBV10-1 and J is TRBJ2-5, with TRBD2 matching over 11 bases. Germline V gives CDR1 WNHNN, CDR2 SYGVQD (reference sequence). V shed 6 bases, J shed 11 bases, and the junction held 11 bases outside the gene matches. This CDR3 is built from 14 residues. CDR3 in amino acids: CASSENRLAGRQYF. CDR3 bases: TGCGCCAGCAGCGAAAACAGACTAGCGGGAAGGCAGTACTTC.

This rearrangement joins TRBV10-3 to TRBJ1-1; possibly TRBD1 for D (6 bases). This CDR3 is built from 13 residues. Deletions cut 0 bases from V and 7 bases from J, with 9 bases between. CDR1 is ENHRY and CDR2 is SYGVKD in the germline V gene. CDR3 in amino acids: CAISESLGGEAFF. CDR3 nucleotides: TGTGCCATCAGTGAGTCGCTAGGGGGTGAAGCTTTCTTT.

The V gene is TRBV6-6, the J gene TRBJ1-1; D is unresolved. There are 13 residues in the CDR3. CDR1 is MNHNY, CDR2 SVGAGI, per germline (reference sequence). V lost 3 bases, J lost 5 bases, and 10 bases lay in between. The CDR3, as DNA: TGTGCCAGCAGTTATGAGGGCGTGACTGAAGCTTTCTTT. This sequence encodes CASSYEGVTEAFF.

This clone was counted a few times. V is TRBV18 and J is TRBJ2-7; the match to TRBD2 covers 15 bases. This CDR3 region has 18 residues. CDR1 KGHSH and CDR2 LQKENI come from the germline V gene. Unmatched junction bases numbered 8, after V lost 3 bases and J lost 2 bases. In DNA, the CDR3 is TGTGCCAGCTCACCCCTGGGACTAGCGGGAGGTATTGCCTACGAGCAGTACTTC. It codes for CASSPLGLAGGIAYEQYF.

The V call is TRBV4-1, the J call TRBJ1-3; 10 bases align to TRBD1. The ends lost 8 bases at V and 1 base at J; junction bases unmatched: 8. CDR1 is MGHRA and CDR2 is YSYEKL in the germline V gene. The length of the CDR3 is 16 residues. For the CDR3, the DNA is TGCGCCAGCTCGAGACAGGGGGCAATTTCTGGAAACACCATATATTTT. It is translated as CASSRQGAISGNTIYF.

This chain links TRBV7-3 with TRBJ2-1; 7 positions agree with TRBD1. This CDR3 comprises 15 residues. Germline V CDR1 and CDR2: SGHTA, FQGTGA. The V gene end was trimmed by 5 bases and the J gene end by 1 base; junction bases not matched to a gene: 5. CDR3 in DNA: TGTGCCAGCAGCCCCCAGACAGGGTCCTACAATGAGCAGTTCTTC. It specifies CASSPQTGSYNEQFF.

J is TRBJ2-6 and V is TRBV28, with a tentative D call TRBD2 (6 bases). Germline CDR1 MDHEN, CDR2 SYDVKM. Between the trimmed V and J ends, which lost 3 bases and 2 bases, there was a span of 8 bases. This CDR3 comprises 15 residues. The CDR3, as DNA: TGTGCCAGCAGTTTCGGGGGTGCTGGGGCCAACGTCCTGACTTTC. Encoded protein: CASSFGGAGANVLTF.

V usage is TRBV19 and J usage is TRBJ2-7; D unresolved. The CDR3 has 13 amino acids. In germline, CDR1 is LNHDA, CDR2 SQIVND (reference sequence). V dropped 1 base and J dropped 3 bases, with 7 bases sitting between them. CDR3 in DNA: TGTGCCAGTAGTATAGGGGCCAGCTACGAGCAGTACTTC. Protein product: CASSIGASYEQYF.

The CDR3 DNA reads TGTGCCAGCAGTGAACCGACAGGGGATCAATACGAGCAGTACTTC. It encodes CASSEPTGDQYEQYF. This chain links TRBV2 with TRBJ2-7; 8 bases map to TRBD1. Germline-derived CDR1 and CDR2 are SNHLY and FYNNEI. The CDR3 runs 15 residues. V shed 2 bases, J shed 4 bases, and the junction held 7 bases outside the gene matches.

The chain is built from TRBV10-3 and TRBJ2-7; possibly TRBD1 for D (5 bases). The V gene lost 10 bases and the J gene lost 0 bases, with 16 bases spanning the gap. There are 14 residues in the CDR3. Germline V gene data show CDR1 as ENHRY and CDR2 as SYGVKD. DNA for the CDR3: TGTGCCAACGCCGAGACAGACCGCTCCTACGAGCAGTACTTC. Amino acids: CANAETDRSYEQYF.

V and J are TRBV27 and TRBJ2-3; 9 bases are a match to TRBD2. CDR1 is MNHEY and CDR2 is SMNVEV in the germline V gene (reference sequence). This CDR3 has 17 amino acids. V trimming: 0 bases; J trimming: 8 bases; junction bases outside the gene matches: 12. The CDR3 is CASSLSGAGGPESTQYF. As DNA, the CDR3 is TGTGCCAGCAGTTTATCGGGGGCGGGAGGGCCGGAGAGTACGCAGTATTTT.

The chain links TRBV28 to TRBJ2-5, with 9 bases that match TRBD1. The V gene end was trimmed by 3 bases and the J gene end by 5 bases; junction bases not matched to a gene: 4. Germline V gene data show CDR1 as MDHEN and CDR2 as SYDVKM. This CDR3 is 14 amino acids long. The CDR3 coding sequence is TGTGCCAGCAGTTTGACAGGGGGTTGGGAGACCCAGTACTTC. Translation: CASSLTGGWETQYF.

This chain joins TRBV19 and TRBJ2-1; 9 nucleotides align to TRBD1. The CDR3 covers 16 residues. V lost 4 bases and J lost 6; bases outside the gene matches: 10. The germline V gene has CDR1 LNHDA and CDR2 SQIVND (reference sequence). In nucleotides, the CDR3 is TGTGCCAGTAGTAGACCCCGGGACAGGGTGGTCAATGAGCAGTTCTTC. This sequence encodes CASSRPRDRVVNEQFF.